The next 21 T cell receptor beta chains were all read from a single sample in a study of shared clonotypes between healthy human individuals. The method was immunoSEQ multiplex PCR; TCRdb's version includes in-frame clones alone and lacks a portion of them. The table shows under 1 million clones, with roughly 92% occurring only once. CD45RO-negative, CCR7-positively selected cells formed the naive CD8 fraction, excluding terminally differentiated effector memory CD45RA+ cells. The sample comprised naive CD8+ T cells sorted from blood. The receptor source for this set is a young man in good health.

This rearrangement joins TRBV19 to TRBJ1-2, with D uncertain. The CDR3 totals 15 residues. Trimming stripped 0 bases from V and 8 bases from J, with 16 bases between. CDR1 and CDR2 (germline): LNHDA, SQIVND (reference sequence). The CDR3: CASSIDFSTKRGYTF. Here the CDR3 DNA reads TGTGCCAGTAGTATAGACTTTTCTACCAAGCGGGGCTACACCTTC.

This chain connects TRBV25-1 to TRBJ1-5, with D possibly TRBD1 on 6 matching bases. The V end was cut by 7 bases, the J end by 1 base, with 17 bases between. The CDR3 covers 16 residues. Germline assignment: CDR1 MGHDK and CDR2 SYGVNS. The CDR3 sequence: CASTGTSRLSNQPQHF. In DNA, the CDR3 is TGTGCCAGCACCGGGACATCTAGGCTCAGCAATCAGCCCCAGCATTTT.

The V call is TRBV29-1, the J call TRBJ2-7; TRBD2 might be the D (5 bases). Trimming took 4 bases from V and 2 from J, leaving 12 bases between them. CDR1 and CDR2 (germline): SQVTM, ANQGSEA. The CDR3 has 13 amino acids. CDR3 nucleotides: TGCAGCGTTGCCCGGGGTGGGGCCTACGAGCAGTACTTC. It codes for CSVARGGAYEQYF.

V and J are TRBV7-2 and TRBJ1-4, with TRBD1 as a possible D gene (5 bases). The CDR3 sequence is 13 residues long. V was clipped by 5 bases and J by 8 bases, with 12 bases between them. Germline CDR1 is SGHTA and CDR2 is FQGNSA. CDR3 sequence (DNA): TGTGCCAGCAGCATAGGGGTATCGGAAAAACTGTTTTTT. The encoded protein is CASSIGVSEKLFF.

The chain links TRBV4-1 to TRBJ1-2; D possibly corresponds to TRBD1 (5 bases). The ends were cut back, 3 bases at V and 3 bases at J, with 17 bases in the middle. CDR1 and CDR2 from the germline V gene are MGHRA and YSYEKL. The CDR3 contains 16 residues. This chain's CDR3 is CASSQRDAKSDYGYTF. CDR3 sequence (DNA): TGCGCCAGCAGCCAGCGGGACGCCAAATCGGACTATGGCTACACCTTC.

This clone showed up just a few times. This sample includes further DNA sequences coding for the same CDR3. The chain carries TRBV2 and TRBJ2-1; D gene ambiguous. CDR3 length equals 13 residues. Between the trimmed V and J ends, which lost 4 bases and 0 bases, there was a span of 4 bases. Per germline, CDR1 SNHLY and CDR2 FYNNEI. In nucleotides, the CDR3 is TGTGCCAGCAGTGGATCCTCCTACAATGAGCAGTTCTTC. This sequence encodes CASSGSSYNEQFF.

The chain carries TRBV19 and TRBJ1-3, with D maybe TRBD1 (5 bases). Germline V gene sequence: CDR1 LNHDA, CDR2 SQIVND (reference sequence). The germline V and J ends were trimmed by 3 bases and 2 bases, with 14 bases remaining between them. CDR3 length equals 16 residues. The CDR3 sequence: CASSISAGEAGNTIYF. The DNA of the CDR3 is TGTGCCAGTAGTATCTCTGCGGGGGAGGCTGGAAACACCATATATTTT.

This chain connects TRBV18 to TRBJ2-5; 14 bases line up with TRBD2. This CDR3 has 18 amino acids. The V and J ends lost 4 bases and 2 bases, in that order; junction bases with no gene match: 9. Germline V gene sequence: CDR1 KGHSH, CDR2 LQKENI. The CDR3 DNA sequence: TGTGCCAGCTCACTCCGCTTGACTAGCGGGAGGGGGCAAGAGACCCAGTACTTC. This encodes CASSLRLTSGRGQETQYF. Combining the CDR3 with reference TRBV18 and TRBJ2-5 gives the whole variable domain NAGVMQNPRHLVRRRGQEARLRCSPMKGHSHVYWYRQLPEEGLKFMVYLQKENIIDESGMPKERFSAEFPKEGPSILRIQQVVRGDSAAYFCASSLRLTSGRGQETQYFGPGTRLLVL.

The chain recombines TRBV27 with TRBJ2-1, with a weak D call TRBD1 (6 bases). The CDR3 spans 17 residues. Germline V gene lookup returns CDR1 MNHEY and CDR2 SMNVEV (reference sequence). V lost 5 bases to trimming and J lost 3 bases, with 20 bases between them. Here the CDR3 DNA reads TGTGCCAGCAGTCCATTATCCTCCGGGACAAACTACAATGAGCAGTTCTTC. The encoded protein is CASSPLSSGTNYNEQFF.

This clone was detected only once. This chain joins TRBV11-2 and TRBJ2-1, with TRBD2 as a possible D gene (6 bases). This CDR3 has 13 residues. V was clipped by 4 bases and J by 4 bases, with 8 bases between them. The germline V gene has CDR1 SGHAT and CDR2 FQNNGV. Here the CDR3 reads CASSYSGYNEQFF. CDR3 DNA sequence: TGTGCCAGCAGCTATAGCGGATACAATGAGCAGTTCTTC.

The V and J genes are TRBV10-3 and TRBJ2-3; D is unresolved. This CDR3 is 16 amino acids long. Trimming cost V 0 bases and J 1 base, with 11 bases left between them. Germline CDR1 ENHRY, CDR2 SYGVKD. The CDR3 sequence is CAISESAAGRTDTQYF. DNA of the CDR3: TGTGCCATCAGTGAGTCGGCAGCCGGACGCACAGATACGCAGTATTTT.

This clone appeared a few times. The genes are TRBV28 and TRBJ1-5; 7 nucleotides agree with TRBD1. The junction had 14 bases not matched to a gene; V was cut back by 6 bases and J by 6 bases. Germline V lookup: CDR1 MDHEN, CDR2 SYDVKM. CDR3 length equals 16 residues. CDR3 sequence reads: CASSLNPTGSTQPQHF. DNA for the CDR3: TGTGCCAGCAGCCTTAACCCGACAGGGTCTACTCAGCCCCAGCATTTT.

The chain employs TRBV27 and TRBJ2-7; 15 nucleotides match TRBD2. This CDR3 has 14 amino acids. After removal of 4 bases from V and 7 bases from J, the junction contained 2 bases not matched to a gene. Germline V gives CDR1 MNHEY, CDR2 SMNVEV (reference sequence). This CDR3 is CASSSGTSGREQYF. The DNA of the CDR3 is TGTGCCAGCAGTTCAGGGACTAGCGGGAGGGAGCAGTACTTC.

The chain uses TRBV16 and TRBJ2-7; TRBD2 is a possible D gene (6 bases). This CDR3 is 12 amino acids long. CDR1 is KGHSY, CDR2 FQNENV, per germline. Trimming shortened V by 4 bases and J by 3 bases, and 7 bases separated the two germline ends. DNA of the CDR3: TGTGCCAGCAGCCGCGGGGACTACGAGCAGTACTTC. Its protein is CASSRGDYEQYF.

The J gene is TRBJ2-7, the V gene TRBV28; D unresolved. Germline V gene lookup returns CDR1 MDHEN and CDR2 SYDVKM. V was pared by 5 bases and J by 3 bases, with 14 bases between. There are 14 residues in the CDR3. CDR3: CASSGIQVVYEQYF. The CDR3 DNA reads TGTGCCAGCAGTGGTATCCAGGTAGTCTACGAGCAGTACTTC.

The J gene is TRBJ2-7, the V gene TRBV5-6; D is uncertain. Germline V gene data show CDR1 as SGHDT and CDR2 as YYEEEE. V lost 3 bases, J lost 0 bases, and 4 bases lay in between. The CDR3 has 12 residues. The CDR3 DNA reads TGTGCCAGCAGCTGGAGCTCCTACGAGCAGTACTTC. This gives the protein CASSWSSYEQYF.

Remarks on this clone: Additional DNA sequences in this sample encode the identical CDR3. This chain uses TRBV10-3 with TRBJ2-7; D gene uncertain. V lost 4 bases to trimming and J lost 4 bases, with 5 bases between them. Germline assignment: CDR1 ENHRY and CDR2 SYGVKD. The CDR3 runs 11 residues. This chain's CDR3 is CAISGSYEQYF. CDR3 DNA sequence: TGTGCCATCAGTGGTAGTTACGAGCAGTACTTC.

The V call is TRBV27, the J call TRBJ2-7, with a weak D call TRBD2 (6 bases). This CDR3 region has 14 residues. With 8 bases removed from V and 10 bases from J, the gap between germline ends came to 24 bases. Germline lookup yields CDR1 MNHEY and CDR2 SMNVEV (reference sequence). In DNA form, the CDR3 reads TGTGCCAGCCGAAAAGCTGGCGGGATAGCTCAACAGTACTTC. It is translated as CASRKAGGIAQQYF.

This clone was detected only a few times. This specimen includes other DNA sequences encoding the same CDR3. This rearrangement joins TRBV25-1 to TRBJ2-7, with D perhaps matching TRBD1 or TRBD2 (5 bases each). Germline values: CDR1 MGHDK, CDR2 SYGVNS. The CDR3 is made up of 13 amino acids. V lost 4 bases and J 1 base, leaving 8 bases between the germline ends. CDR3 loop: CASSAGPSYEQYF. The CDR3, as DNA: TGTGCCAGCAGTGCGGGACCATCCTACGAGCAGTACTTC.

This chain connects TRBV6-1 to TRBJ2-3; D remains ambiguous. The CDR3 is 16 amino acids. Germline CDR1 and CDR2: MNHNS and SASEGT. Trimming took off 3 bases at V and 0 bases at J, with 13 bases between the two ends. The CDR3 loop is CASSDMSVGSTDTQYF. Here the CDR3 DNA reads TGTGCCAGCAGTGACATGTCGGTGGGTAGCACAGATACGCAGTATTTT.

This clone is a singleton in its sample. The chain has TRBV6-5 and TRBJ1-2, with 9 bases identical to TRBD1. V gave up 6 bases and J gave up 7 bases; unmatched junction bases: 6. CDR1 is MNHEY and CDR2 is SVGAGI in the germline V gene. The CDR3 sequence is 13 residues long. CDR3 residues: CASSSGTGLGYTF. In DNA form, the CDR3 reads TGTGCCAGCAGCTCCGGGACAGGGCTTGGCTACACCTTC.